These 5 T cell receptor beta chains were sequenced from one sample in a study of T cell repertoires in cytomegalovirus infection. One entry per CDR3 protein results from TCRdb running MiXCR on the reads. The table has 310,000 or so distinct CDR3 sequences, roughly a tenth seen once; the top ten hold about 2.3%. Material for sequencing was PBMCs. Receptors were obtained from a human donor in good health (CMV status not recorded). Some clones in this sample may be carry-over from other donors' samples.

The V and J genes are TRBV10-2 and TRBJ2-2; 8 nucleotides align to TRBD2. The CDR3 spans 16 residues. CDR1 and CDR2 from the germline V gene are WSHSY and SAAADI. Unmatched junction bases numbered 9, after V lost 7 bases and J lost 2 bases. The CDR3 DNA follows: TGCGCCAGCACCCCAGCGGGGGACCTAAACACCGGGGAGCTGTTTTTT. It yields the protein CASTPAGDLNTGELFF.

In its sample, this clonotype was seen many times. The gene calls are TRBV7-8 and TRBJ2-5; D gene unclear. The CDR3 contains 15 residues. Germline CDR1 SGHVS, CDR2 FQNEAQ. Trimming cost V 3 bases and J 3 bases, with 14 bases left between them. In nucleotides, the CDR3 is TGTGCCAGCAGCTTCCTCCACGGCGGAGAAGAGACCCAGTACTTC. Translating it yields CASSFLHGGEETQYF. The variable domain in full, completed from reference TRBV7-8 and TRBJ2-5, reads GAGVSQSPRYKVAKRGQDVALRCDPISGHVSLFWYQQALGQGPEFLTYFQNEAQLDKSGLPSDRFFAERPEGSVSTLKIQRTQQEDSAVYLCASSFLHGGEETQYFGPGTRLLVL.

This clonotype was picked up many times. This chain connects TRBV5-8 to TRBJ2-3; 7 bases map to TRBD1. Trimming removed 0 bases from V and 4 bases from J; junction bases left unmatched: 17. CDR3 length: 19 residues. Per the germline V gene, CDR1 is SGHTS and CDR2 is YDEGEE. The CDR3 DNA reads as TGTGCCAGCAGCTTGGCCCCGGACAGGTCAAGATTCGGCGCAGATACGCAGTATTTT. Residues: CASSLAPDRSRFGADTQYF.

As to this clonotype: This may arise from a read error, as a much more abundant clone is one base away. CDR3 nucleotides: TGCAGTGCACCGAGCGGGGGCCCTTTCACCGGGGAGCTGCTTTTT. Amino acids: CSAPSGGPFTGELLF. This chain uses TRBV20-1 with TRBJ2-2, with 8 bases identical to TRBD2. The CDR3 totals 15 residues. The V gene's germline CDR1 is DFQATT and CDR2 SNEGSKA (reference sequence).

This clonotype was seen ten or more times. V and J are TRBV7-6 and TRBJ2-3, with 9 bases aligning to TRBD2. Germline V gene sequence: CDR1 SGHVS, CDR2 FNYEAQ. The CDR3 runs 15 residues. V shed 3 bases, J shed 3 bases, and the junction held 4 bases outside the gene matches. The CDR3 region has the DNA TGTGCCAGCAGCTTGGAGGCGGGGGGGACAGATACGCAGTATTTT. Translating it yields CASSLEAGGTDTQYF.